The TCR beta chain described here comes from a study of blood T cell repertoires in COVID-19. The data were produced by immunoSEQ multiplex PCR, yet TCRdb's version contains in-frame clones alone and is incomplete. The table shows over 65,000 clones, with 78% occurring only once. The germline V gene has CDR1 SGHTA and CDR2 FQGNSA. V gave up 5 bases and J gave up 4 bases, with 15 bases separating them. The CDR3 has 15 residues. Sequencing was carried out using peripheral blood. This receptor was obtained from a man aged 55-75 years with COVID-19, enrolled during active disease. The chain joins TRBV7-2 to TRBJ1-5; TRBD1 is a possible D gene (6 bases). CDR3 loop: CASSPNRVGNQPQHF. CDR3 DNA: TGTGCCAGCAGCCCCAACAGGGTTGGAAATCAGCCCCAGCATTTT.